This is a list of T cell receptor beta chains from one sample in a study of T-cell memory formation after mild COVID-19. In TCRdb, the 5' RACE reads were re-called with MiXCR into one record per CDR3 protein. Of roughly 380,000 distinct CDR3 sequences listed, 25% to 30% were seen once; the top ten hold about 13%. Sequencing was done on a sample of PBMCs or a T cell subset sorted from them (not recorded which). The receptor source for this set is an adult woman who had mild COVID-19 (a few samples of this study predate the infection). Cell type and time point are not known. CDR3s include the opening cysteine and the closing phenylalanine or tryptophan. A D gene is named only where the DNA matches it firmly.

d_gene: NA; j_gene: TRBJ2-7; v_gene: TRBV20-1; CDR3aa: CSARGGGATYEQYF
d_gene: NA; j_gene: TRBJ2-2; v_gene: TRBV7-9; CDR3aa: CASSLALEYGAGELFF
d_gene: NA; j_gene: TRBJ1-6; v_gene: TRBV6-5; CDR3aa: CASSLGWNSPLHF
d_gene: NA; j_gene: TRBJ1-1; v_gene: TRBV11-3; CDR3aa: CASGIGRGNTEAFF
d_gene: NA; j_gene: TRBJ1-2; v_gene: TRBV6-1; CDR3aa: CASSAGAPNYGYTF
d_gene: NA; j_gene: TRBJ2-1; v_gene: TRBV6-6; CDR3aa: CATGLLYNEQFF
d_gene: NA; j_gene: TRBJ2-7; v_gene: TRBV3-1; CDR3aa: CASSFGDGGSSYEQYF
d_gene: TRBD1; j_gene: TRBJ2-5; v_gene: TRBV29-1; CDR3aa: CSVEEGQRETQYF
d_gene: NA; j_gene: TRBJ2-6; v_gene: TRBV4-1; CDR3aa: CASSQDMTGAVGANVLTF
d_gene: NA; j_gene: TRBJ2-3; v_gene: TRBV12-3/TRBV12-4; CDR3aa: CASSVAYGLSSTDTQYF
d_gene: TRBD1; j_gene: TRBJ2-2; v_gene: TRBV5-1; CDR3aa: CASDRANTGELFF
d_gene: NA; j_gene: TRBJ2-1; v_gene: TRBV29-1; CDR3aa: CSVERRLASNEQFF
d_gene: NA; j_gene: TRBJ2-7; v_gene: TRBV13; CDR3aa: CASSRRQALIAYEQYF
d_gene: TRBD1; j_gene: TRBJ2-6; v_gene: TRBV6-5; CDR3aa: CASSRQGGVLTF
d_gene: NA; j_gene: TRBJ1-4; v_gene: TRBV6-1; CDR3aa: CASKYGGFNEKLFF
d_gene: NA; j_gene: TRBJ1-5; v_gene: TRBV12-3/TRBV12-4; CDR3aa: CASSLIGSPQHF
d_gene: NA; j_gene: TRBJ2-7; v_gene: TRBV7-8; CDR3aa: CASSLAVAAYEQYF
d_gene: NA; j_gene: TRBJ2-7; v_gene: TRBV2; CDR3aa: CASRVTGLVHEQYF
d_gene: NA; j_gene: TRBJ1-2; v_gene: TRBV11-2; CDR3aa: CASTLSGNYGYTF
d_gene: NA; j_gene: TRBJ2-7; v_gene: TRBV18; CDR3aa: CASSFPGRNYEQYF
d_gene: NA; j_gene: TRBJ2-7; v_gene: TRBV3-1; CDR3aa: CASSQRTGGLTDF
d_gene: NA; j_gene: TRBJ1-1; v_gene: TRBV11-2; CDR3aa: CASSSVRDPEAFF
d_gene: NA; j_gene: TRBJ1-1; v_gene: TRBV2; CDR3aa: CASSEGFSDTEAFF
d_gene: NA; j_gene: TRBJ1-2; v_gene: TRBV11-3; CDR3aa: CASSLEGSPIYGYTF
d_gene: TRBD2; j_gene: TRBJ2-7; v_gene: TRBV6-2/TRBV6-3; CDR3aa: CASTLAGAYYEQYF
d_gene: TRBD2; j_gene: TRBJ2-3; v_gene: TRBV30; CDR3aa: CAWQAGPLGDTQYF
d_gene: NA; j_gene: TRBJ2-7; v_gene: TRBV3-1; CDR3aa: CASSQGTASYEQYF
d_gene: TRBD1; j_gene: TRBJ1-6; v_gene: TRBV4-1; CDR3aa: CASSLGQGTYNSPLHF
d_gene: TRBD2; j_gene: TRBJ2-2; v_gene: TRBV5-1; CDR3aa: CASSWTSGSPNTGELFF
d_gene: NA; j_gene: TRBJ2-6; v_gene: TRBV5-1; CDR3aa: CASSFLWDPGANVLTF
d_gene: TRBD2; j_gene: TRBJ2-7; v_gene: TRBV5-1; CDR3aa: CASSLAEGRESKEQYF
d_gene: NA; j_gene: TRBJ2-5; v_gene: TRBV7-8; CDR3aa: CASSSAGWSGIKVEETQYF
d_gene: NA; j_gene: TRBJ1-1; v_gene: TRBV9; CDR3aa: CASSMRENTEAFF
d_gene: NA; j_gene: TRBJ2-5; v_gene: TRBV7-9; CDR3aa: CASSLKLGETQYF
d_gene: NA; j_gene: TRBJ2-5; v_gene: TRBV10-2; CDR3aa: CASSDGLGGETQYF
d_gene: NA; j_gene: TRBJ2-7; v_gene: TRBV29-1; CDR3aa: CSVESRRKQYF
d_gene: NA; j_gene: TRBJ2-7; v_gene: TRBV27; CDR3aa: CASSPTTSPSYEQYF
d_gene: TRBD1; j_gene: TRBJ1-5; v_gene: TRBV6-6; CDR3aa: CASSYLGQGIQPQHF
d_gene: TRBD2; j_gene: TRBJ2-7; v_gene: TRBV11-3; CDR3aa: CASSSVPLAGNQQYF
d_gene: NA; j_gene: TRBJ2-2; v_gene: TRBV4-1; CDR3aa: CASSQDANTGELFF
d_gene: NA; j_gene: TRBJ2-7; v_gene: TRBV12-3/TRBV12-4; CDR3aa: CARRADYEQYF
d_gene: NA; j_gene: TRBJ2-2; v_gene: TRBV5-1; CDR3aa: CASSLLNVETVRAGELFF
d_gene: TRBD1; j_gene: TRBJ1-5; v_gene: TRBV7-2; CDR3aa: CASSPGQRDQPQHF
d_gene: TRBD1; j_gene: TRBJ1-5; v_gene: TRBV25-1; CDR3aa: CASSAPDRVGNQPQHF
d_gene: TRBD2; j_gene: TRBJ2-5; v_gene: TRBV5-1; CDR3aa: CASSPGLAGGPSETQYF
d_gene: NA; j_gene: TRBJ2-4; v_gene: TRBV11-3; CDR3aa: CASSPRGRAFKNIQYF
d_gene: TRBD2; j_gene: TRBJ2-7; v_gene: TRBV7-2; CDR3aa: CASSRSSGTGGEQYF
d_gene: TRBD1; j_gene: TRBJ2-3; v_gene: TRBV12-3/TRBV12-4; CDR3aa: CASDSGGTDTQYF
d_gene: NA; j_gene: TRBJ2-7; v_gene: TRBV6-2/TRBV6-3; CDR3aa: CASSYGAYYEQYF
d_gene: NA; j_gene: TRBJ2-4; v_gene: TRBV12-3/TRBV12-4; CDR3aa: CASSLGPPLDIQYF
d_gene: TRBD1; j_gene: TRBJ2-3; v_gene: TRBV5-5; CDR3aa: CASSWGQGGTDTQYF
d_gene: NA; j_gene: TRBJ1-1; v_gene: TRBV5-4; CDR3aa: CASSLVTENTEAFF
d_gene: NA; j_gene: TRBJ2-1; v_gene: TRBV6-5; CDR3aa: CASSPPSRDNEQFF
d_gene: NA; j_gene: TRBJ2-7; v_gene: TRBV24-1; CDR3aa: CATSGESYEQYF
d_gene: NA; j_gene: TRBJ2-5; v_gene: TRBV12-3/TRBV12-4; CDR3aa: CASSLLGTQYF
d_gene: TRBD1; j_gene: TRBJ2-7; v_gene: TRBV29-1; CDR3aa: CSVAQGFGEQYF